The 3 T cell receptor beta chains reported below all come from one sample, sequenced in a study of CD8 T cells in cerebrospinal fluid in Alzheimer's disease. For each CDR3 protein, TCRdb gives one entry from its re-call of the 10x single-cell sequencing reads, without DNA. Its table records over a thousand distinct CDR3 sequences. The source material was cerebrospinal fluid. Receptor source: a human donor with Alzheimer's disease.

This clonotype is medium-sized by frequency. V usage is TRBV25-1 and J usage is TRBJ2-1. The length of the CDR3 is 11 residues. Germline V gene lookup returns CDR1 MGHDK and CDR2 SYGVNS. The CDR3 sequence is CASTATNEQFF.

This clonotype is deemed medium-sized (0.01 to 0.1%) by its frequency. The chain links TRBV19 to TRBJ1-5; TCRdb proposes TRBD1, but this gene call is untestable without DNA. The CDR3 length is 16 residues. Germline V gene data show CDR1 as LNHDA and CDR2 as SQIVND (reference sequence). CDR3 region: CASSPRPGTGYQPQHF.

In terms of frequency, this clonotype is medium-sized. V usage is TRBV10-2 and J usage is TRBJ1-1; TCRdb selects TRBD1, and the lack of DNA leaves this call unchecked. The CDR3 is 20 residues long. Germline assignment: CDR1 WSHSY and CDR2 SAAADI. CDR3 sequence: CASSDSVGRRGLRGNTEAFF.